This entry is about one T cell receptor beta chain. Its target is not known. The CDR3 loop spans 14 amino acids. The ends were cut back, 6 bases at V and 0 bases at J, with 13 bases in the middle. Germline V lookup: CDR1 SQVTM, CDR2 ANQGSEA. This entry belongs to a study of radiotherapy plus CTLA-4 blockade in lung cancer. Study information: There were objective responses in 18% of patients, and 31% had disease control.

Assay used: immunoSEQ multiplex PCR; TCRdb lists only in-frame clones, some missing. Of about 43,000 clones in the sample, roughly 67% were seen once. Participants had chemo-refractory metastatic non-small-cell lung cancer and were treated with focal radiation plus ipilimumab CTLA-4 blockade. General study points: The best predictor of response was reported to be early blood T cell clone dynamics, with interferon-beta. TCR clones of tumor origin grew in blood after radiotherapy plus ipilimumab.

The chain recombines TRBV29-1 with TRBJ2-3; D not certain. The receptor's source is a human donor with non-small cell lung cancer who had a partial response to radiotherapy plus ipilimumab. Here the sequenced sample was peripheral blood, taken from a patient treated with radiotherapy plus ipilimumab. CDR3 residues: CSVTLQVSTDTQYF. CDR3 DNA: TGCAGCGTCACGCTTCAGGTTAGCACAGATACGCAGTATTTT.